This T cell receptor beta chain was sequenced during a study of radiotherapy plus CTLA-4 blockade in lung cancer. For the study at large: Disease control was seen in approximately 30% of patients, objective responses in roughly 17%.

Patients had chemo-refractory metastatic non-small-cell lung cancer and received focal radiation plus CTLA-4 blockade that used ipilimumab. General study findings and limits: After radiotherapy and ipilimumab, tumor-derived clones expanded in peripheral blood. Reports state that early shifts in blood T cell clones, with interferon-beta, best predicted response.

TCRdb keeps only in-frame clones here, not all; method: immunoSEQ multiplex PCR. The sample includes more than 75,000 clones, around 87% of them seen just once. Deletions cut 3 bases from V and 0 bases from J, with 12 bases between. The CDR3 runs to 15 residues. Germline loops: CDR1 SGHAT, CDR2 FQNNGV. On this clone itself: Its antigen is not identified.

The chain is built from TRBV11-2 and TRBJ2-7, with D possibly TRBD1 on 7 matching bases. The sequence came from a human donor with non-small cell lung cancer who had stable disease on radiotherapy plus ipilimumab. Sequenced here: peripheral blood, sampled from a patient treated with radiotherapy plus ipilimumab. CDR3 amino acids: CASSFIRGVSYEQYF. The CDR3 DNA follows: TGTGCCAGCAGCTTCATCAGGGGGGTCTCCTACGAGCAGTACTTC.